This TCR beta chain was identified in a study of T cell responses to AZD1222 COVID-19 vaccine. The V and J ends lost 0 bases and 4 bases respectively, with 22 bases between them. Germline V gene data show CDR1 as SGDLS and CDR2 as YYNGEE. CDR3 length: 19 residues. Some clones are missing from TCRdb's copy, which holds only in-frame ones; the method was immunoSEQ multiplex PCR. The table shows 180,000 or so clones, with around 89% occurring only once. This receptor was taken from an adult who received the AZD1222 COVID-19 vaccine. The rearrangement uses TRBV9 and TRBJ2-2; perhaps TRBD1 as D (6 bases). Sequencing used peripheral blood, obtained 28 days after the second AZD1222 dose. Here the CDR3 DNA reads TGTGCCAGCAGCGTAGAGGGGGAAGGGCTCGGGTTTGGCACCGGGGAGCTGTTTTTT. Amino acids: CASSVEGEGLGFGTGELFF.